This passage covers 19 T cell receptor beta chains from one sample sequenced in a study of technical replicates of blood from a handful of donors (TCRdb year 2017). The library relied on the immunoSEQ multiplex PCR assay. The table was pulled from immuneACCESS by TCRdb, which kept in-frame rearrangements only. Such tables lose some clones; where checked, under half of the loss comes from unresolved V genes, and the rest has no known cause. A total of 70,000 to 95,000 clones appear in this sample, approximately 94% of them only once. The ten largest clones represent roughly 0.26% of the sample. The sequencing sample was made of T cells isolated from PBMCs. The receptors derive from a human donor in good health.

In DNA form, the CDR3 reads TGTGCCAGCAGTGAGGTCAGGGGGCAAACCGGGGAGCTGTTTTTT. This translates into CASSEVRGQTGELFF. The J gene is TRBJ2-2, the V gene TRBV2; TRBD1 agrees at 8 bases. The CDR3 runs 15 residues. The germline V gene has CDR1 SNHLY and CDR2 FYNNEI. J lost 5 bases, V lost 3 bases, and 5 bases had no gene match.

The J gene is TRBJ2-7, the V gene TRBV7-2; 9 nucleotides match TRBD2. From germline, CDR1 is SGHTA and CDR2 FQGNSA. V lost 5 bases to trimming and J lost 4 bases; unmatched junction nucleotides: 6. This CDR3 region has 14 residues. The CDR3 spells CASSRRGLAYEQYF. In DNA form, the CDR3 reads TGTGCCAGCAGCCGTCGGGGACTAGCTTACGAGCAGTACTTC.

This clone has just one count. CDR3 nucleotides: TGTGCCAGCAGTTCGATCGACTCATACGAGCAGTACTTC. Amino acid sequence: CASSSIDSYEQYF. V and J are TRBV6-5 and TRBJ2-7; D gene unclear. CDR1 is MNHEY, CDR2 SVGAGI, per germline. The CDR3 covers 13 residues. With 4 bases removed from V and 4 bases from J, the gap between germline ends came to 11 bases.

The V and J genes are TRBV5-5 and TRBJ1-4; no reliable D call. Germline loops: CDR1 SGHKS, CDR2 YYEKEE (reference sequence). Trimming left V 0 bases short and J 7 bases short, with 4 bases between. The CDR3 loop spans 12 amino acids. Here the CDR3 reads CASSLGGEKLFF. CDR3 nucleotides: TGTGCCAGCAGCTTGGGAGGTGAAAAACTGTTTTTT.

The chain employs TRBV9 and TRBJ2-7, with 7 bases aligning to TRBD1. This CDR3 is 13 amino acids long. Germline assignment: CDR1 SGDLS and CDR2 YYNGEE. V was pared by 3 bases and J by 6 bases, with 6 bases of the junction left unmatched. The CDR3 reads CASSAGTVSEQYF. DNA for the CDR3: TGTGCCAGCAGCGCCGGGACAGTCAGCGAGCAGTACTTC.

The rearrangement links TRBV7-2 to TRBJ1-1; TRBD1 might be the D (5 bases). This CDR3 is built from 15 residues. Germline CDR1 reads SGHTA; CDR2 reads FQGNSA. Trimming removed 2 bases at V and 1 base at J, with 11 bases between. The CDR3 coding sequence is TGTGCCAGCAGCTTAATGCAGGGTCCGAACACTGAAGCTTTCTTT. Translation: CASSLMQGPNTEAFF.

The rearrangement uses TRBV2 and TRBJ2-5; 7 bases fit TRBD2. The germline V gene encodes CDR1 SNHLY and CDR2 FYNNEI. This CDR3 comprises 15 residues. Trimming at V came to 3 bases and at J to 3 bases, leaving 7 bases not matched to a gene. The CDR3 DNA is TGTGCCAGCAGTGACGTCTCGCGGGAGAAAGAGACCCAGTACTTC. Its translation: CASSDVSREKETQYF.

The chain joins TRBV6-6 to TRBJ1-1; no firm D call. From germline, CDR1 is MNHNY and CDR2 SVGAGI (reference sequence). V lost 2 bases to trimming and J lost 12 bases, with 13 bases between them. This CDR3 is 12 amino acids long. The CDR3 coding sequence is TGTGCCAGCAGTTACCGGGAAGAAGTGTCTTTCTTT. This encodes CASSYREEVSFF.

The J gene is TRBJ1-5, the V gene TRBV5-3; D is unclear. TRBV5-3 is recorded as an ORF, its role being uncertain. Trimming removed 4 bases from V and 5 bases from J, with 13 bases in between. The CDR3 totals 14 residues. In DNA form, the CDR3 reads TGTGCCAGAAGCGGGAGGCCGTCGGATCAGCCCCAGCATTTT. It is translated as CARSGRPSDQPQHF.

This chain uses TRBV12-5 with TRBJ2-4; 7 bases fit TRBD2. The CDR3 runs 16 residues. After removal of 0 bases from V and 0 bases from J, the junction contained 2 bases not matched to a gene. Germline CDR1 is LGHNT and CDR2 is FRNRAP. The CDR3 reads CASGLVRGGAKNIQYF. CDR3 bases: TGTGCTAGTGGTTTGGTACGCGGGGGAGCCAAAAACATTCAGTACTTC.

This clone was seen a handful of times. The CDR3 DNA sequence: TGTGCCAGCAGCCACCCGACAGGGGACTATGGCTACACCTTC. This sequence encodes CASSHPTGDYGYTF. The rearrangement joins TRBV11-2 to TRBJ1-2, with TRBD1 matching over 8 bases. V gave up 5 bases and J gave up 3 bases; unmatched junction bases: 5. The CDR3 extends over 14 amino acids. Germline assignment: CDR1 SGHAT and CDR2 FQNNGV.

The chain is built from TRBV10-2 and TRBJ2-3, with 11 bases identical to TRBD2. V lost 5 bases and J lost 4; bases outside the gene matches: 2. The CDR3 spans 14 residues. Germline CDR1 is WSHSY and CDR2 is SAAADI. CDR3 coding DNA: TGCGCCAGCAGTTTAGCGGGGGGGGCAGATACGCAGTATTTT. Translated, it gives CASSLAGGADTQYF.

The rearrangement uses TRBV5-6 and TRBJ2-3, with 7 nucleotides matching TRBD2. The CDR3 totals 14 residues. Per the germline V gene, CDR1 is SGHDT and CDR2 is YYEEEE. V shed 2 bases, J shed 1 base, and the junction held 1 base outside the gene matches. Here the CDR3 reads CASSLRGGTDTQYF. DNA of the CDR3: TGTGCCAGCAGCTTACGGGGGGGCACAGATACGCAGTATTTT.

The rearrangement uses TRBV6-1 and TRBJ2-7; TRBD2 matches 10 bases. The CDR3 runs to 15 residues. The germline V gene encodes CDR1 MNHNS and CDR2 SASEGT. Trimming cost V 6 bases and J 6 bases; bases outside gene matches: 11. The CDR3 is CASSSYAGTSVEQYF. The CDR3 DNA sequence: TGTGCCAGCAGCAGCTATGCTGGGACTAGCGTCGAGCAGTACTTC.

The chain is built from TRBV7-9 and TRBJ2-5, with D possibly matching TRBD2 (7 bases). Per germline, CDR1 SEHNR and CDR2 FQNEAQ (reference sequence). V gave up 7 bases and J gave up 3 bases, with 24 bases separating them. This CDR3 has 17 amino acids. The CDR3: CASISSRGADPKETQYF. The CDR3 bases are TGTGCCAGCATTTCCTCTCGGGGGGCGGACCCAAAAGAGACCCAGTACTTC.

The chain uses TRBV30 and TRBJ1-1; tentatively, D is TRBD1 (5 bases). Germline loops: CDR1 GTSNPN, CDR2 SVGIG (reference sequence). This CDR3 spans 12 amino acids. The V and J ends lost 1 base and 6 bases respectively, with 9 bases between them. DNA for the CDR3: TGTGCCTGGAGTGGACAGACCTCTGAAGCTTTCTTT. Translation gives CAWSGQTSEAFF.

The CDR3 is CASSQAPSQQYF. CDR3 sequence (DNA): TGTGCCAGCAGCCAGGCCCCGAGCCAGCAGTACTTC. The rearrangement joins TRBV7-2 to TRBJ2-7; D is uncertain. V gave up 5 bases and J gave up 8 bases, with 13 bases separating them. This CDR3 spans 12 amino acids. The germline V gene encodes CDR1 SGHTA and CDR2 FQGNSA. The full variable domain, in which reference TRBV7-2 and TRBJ2-7 provide the parts outside the CDR3, is GAGVSQSPSNKVTEKGKDVELRCDPISGHTALYWYRQSLGQGLEFLIYFQGNSAPDKSGLPSDRFSAERTGGSVSTLTIQRTQQEDSAVYLCASSQAPSQQYFGPGTRLTVT.

The CDR3 nucleotides are TGTGCCAGCAGCTCTTCAACCAGGCAGGGCCCCGCGAACACCGGGGAGCTGTTTTTT. It yields the protein CASSSSTRQGPANTGELFF. The gene calls are TRBV11-2 and TRBJ2-2, with D possibly being TRBD1 (5 bases). Germline assignment: CDR1 SGHAT and CDR2 FQNNGV. V shed 4 bases and J shed 0 bases, with 21 bases lying between them. The CDR3 covers 19 residues.

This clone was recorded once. CDR3: CASSISGTSRADTQYF. In DNA, the CDR3 is TGTGCCAGCAGCATCTCCGGGACTAGCCGGGCAGATACGCAGTATTTT. The rearrangement links TRBV9 to TRBJ2-3, with TRBD2 identical over 9 bases. The V gene's germline CDR1 is SGDLS and CDR2 YYNGEE. V lost 4 bases and J lost 4; bases outside the gene matches: 10. CDR3 length equals 16 residues.